The 28 T cell receptor beta chains given below trace back to one sample, sequenced in a study of blood T cell repertoires in COVID-19. Produced via immunoSEQ multiplex PCR; TCRdb's table is partial and in-frame only. The sample yields over 85,000 clones, approximately 90% seen once. The specimen was peripheral blood. Receptors originate from a human donor with active COVID-19. The donor label of this sample is uncertain.

V usage is TRBV4-1 and J usage is TRBJ2-1; 9 bases are a match to TRBD1. Unmatched junction bases numbered 8, after V lost 4 bases and J lost 7 bases. CDR3 length: 15 residues. Germline V lookup: CDR1 MGHRA, CDR2 YSYEKL. The CDR3 DNA reads as TGCGCCAGCAGCCCGCAACAGGGGGCGTCGAATGAGCAGTTCTTC. This translates into CASSPQQGASNEQFF.

The genes are TRBV6-5 and TRBJ2-5; D is unclear. The CDR3 has 12 amino acids. Germline CDR1 and CDR2: MNHEY and SVGAGI. V lost 4 bases to trimming and J lost 4 bases, with 7 bases between them. This chain's CDR3 is CASSWPPETQYF. The CDR3 nucleotides are TGTGCCAGCAGTTGGCCTCCAGAGACCCAGTACTTC.

This clone was recorded at least ten times. The rearrangement uses TRBV6-1 and TRBJ1-2; no firm D call. The V and J ends lost 2 bases and 4 bases respectively, with 23 bases between them. The germline V gene has CDR1 MNHNS and CDR2 SASEGT. This CDR3 region has 18 residues. CDR3 DNA sequence: TGTGCCAGCAGTGAACGGGGATCGGTGGGCTTTGTCTTCTATGGCTACACCTTC. It specifies CASSERGSVGFVFYGYTF.

The V and J genes are TRBV5-6 and TRBJ1-1, with TRBD1 matching 11 bases. CDR3 length equals 16 residues. Germline loops: CDR1 SGHDT, CDR2 YYEEEE. Trimming cost V 3 bases and J 1 base; bases outside gene matches: 5. CDR3 in amino acids: CASSWRTGGRNTEAFF. The DNA of the CDR3 is TGTGCCAGCAGCTGGCGGACAGGGGGCAGGAACACTGAAGCTTTCTTT.

This chain links TRBV5-1 with TRBJ1-1, with D perhaps TRBD1 (6 bases). Germline V lookup: CDR1 SGHRS, CDR2 YFSETQ. This CDR3 is built from 15 residues. V gave up 3 bases and J gave up 3 bases, with 15 bases separating them. The CDR3 DNA follows: TGCGCCAGCAGCTGGGGGGCGGGGGCGGACACTGAAGCTTTCTTT. Translating it yields CASSWGAGADTEAFF.

This clone has only one observation. V gene TRBV7-6 combines with J gene TRBJ1-4; 7 nucleotides align to TRBD1. Germline CDR1 is SGHVS and CDR2 is FNYEAQ. CDR3 length: 18 amino acids. Trimming at V came to 5 bases and at J to 8 bases, leaving 20 bases not matched to a gene. Written as DNA, the CDR3 is TGTGCCAGCAGCGGAGGATTAGGGGGCGCCTTTGGTAGCGAAAAACTGTTTTTT. Translation: CASSGGLGGAFGSEKLFF.

V and J are TRBV2 and TRBJ2-7; 7 nucleotides line up with TRBD2. The CDR3 is 14 amino acids. The junction had 3 bases not matched to a gene; V was cut back by 4 bases and J by 0 bases. Germline assignment: CDR1 SNHLY and CDR2 FYNNEI. The CDR3 loop is CASSVGDYSYEQYF. CDR3 nucleotide sequence: TGTGCCAGCAGTGTCGGGGACTACTCCTACGAGCAGTACTTC.

CDR3 in DNA: TGTGCCAGCAGTCGACGGGCCTACGAGCAGTACTTC. Protein: CASSRRAYEQYF. This rearrangement joins TRBV28 to TRBJ2-7; D is unclear. The CDR3 loop spans 12 amino acids. CDR1 and CDR2 from the germline V gene are MDHEN and SYDVKM. Trimming took 5 bases from V and 2 from J, leaving 7 bases between them.

This clone was detected once. The chain is built from TRBV14 and TRBJ2-7; D possibly corresponds to TRBD2 (5 bases). CDR1 is SGHDN and CDR2 is FVKESK in the germline V gene. The CDR3 has 14 residues. V was shortened by 3 bases and J by 2 bases, with 11 bases between the two germline ends. The CDR3 is CASSHRDLAYEQYF. CDR3 nucleotide sequence: TGTGCCAGCAGCCACCGGGATCTGGCCTACGAGCAGTACTTC.

The gene calls are TRBV7-8 and TRBJ1-2; a weak D match, TRBD1 (5 bases). Germline V lookup: CDR1 SGHVS, CDR2 FQNEAQ. With 1 base removed from V and 4 bases from J, the gap between germline ends came to 16 bases. The CDR3 length is 16 residues. In DNA, the CDR3 is TGTGCCAGCAGCTTAGGACAAACAGGAAACCGCTATGGCTACACCTTC. Its protein product is CASSLGQTGNRYGYTF.

This chain links TRBV4-2 with TRBJ2-4; D perhaps matches TRBD1 (6 bases). The CDR3 runs to 14 residues. The ends were cut back, 0 bases at V and 6 bases at J, with 9 bases in the middle. Germline lookup yields CDR1 LGHNA and CDR2 YNFKEQ. CDR3 residues: CASSQDQQGNIQYF. The CDR3 coding sequence is TGTGCCAGCAGCCAAGATCAACAGGGAAACATTCAGTACTTC.

The genes are TRBV7-9 and TRBJ1-5; D remains unclear. This CDR3 has 14 residues. Germline V gene lookup returns CDR1 SEHNR and CDR2 FQNEAQ (reference sequence). Trimming pared 5 bases from V and 0 bases from J, leaving 8 bases between. Here the CDR3 DNA reads TGTGCCAGCAGCCGGTCCGGTAGCAATCAGCCCCAGCATTTT. Protein sequence: CASSRSGSNQPQHF.

This chain joins TRBV5-6 and TRBJ1-5, with TRBD1 matching 9 bases. Germline assignment: CDR1 SGHDT and CDR2 YYEEEE. V lost 3 bases, J lost 3 bases, and 7 bases stayed unmatched. The CDR3 consists of 16 residues. The CDR3 is CASSSSRDRVNQPQHF. The CDR3 DNA sequence: TGTGCCAGCAGCTCCTCCCGGGACAGGGTCAATCAGCCCCAGCATTTT.

The gene calls are TRBV11-2 and TRBJ2-3, with D unclear. The CDR3 has 16 amino acids. Trimming pared 5 bases from V and 2 bases from J, leaving 17 bases between. Germline CDR1 and CDR2: SGHAT and FQNNGV. The CDR3 DNA follows: TGTGCCAGCAGCCTTTCCCGACTGCTACTCACAGATACGCAGTATTTT. Protein sequence: CASSLSRLLLTDTQYF.

This chain uses TRBV5-5 with TRBJ1-5; TRBD1 aligns across 8 bases. The CDR3 has 15 amino acids. J lost 5 bases, V lost 4 bases, and 8 bases had no gene match. Germline CDR1 and CDR2: SGHKS and YYEKEE (reference sequence). CDR3 bases: TGTGCCAGCAGCACGGCAGGGGGCGAGTATCAGCCCCAGCATTTT. Translating gives CASSTAGGEYQPQHF.

This chain joins TRBV6-1 and TRBJ2-3; maybe TRBD2 (5 bases). Germline V gene sequence: CDR1 MNHNS, CDR2 SASEGT. The CDR3 runs 15 residues. Trimming stripped 1 base from V and 5 bases from J, with 13 bases between. The CDR3 DNA reads TGTGCCAGCAGTGAAGGTTGGCGGGTAGGAGATACGCAGTATTTT. Translation: CASSEGWRVGDTQYF.

This clone was seen more than once but under ten times. The chain joins TRBV11-1 to TRBJ2-3; D unresolved. Trimming left V 6 bases short and J 0 bases short, with 7 bases between. The CDR3 sequence is 13 residues long. Germline assignment: CDR1 SGHAT and CDR2 FQDESV (reference sequence). The CDR3: CASRPQSTDTQYF. CDR3 coding DNA: TGTGCCAGCAGACCTCAGAGCACAGATACGCAGTATTTT.

This clone was picked up one time. The chain employs TRBV7-7 and TRBJ2-7; a weak D match, TRBD2 (6 bases). The V and J ends lost 0 bases and 5 bases respectively, with 11 bases between them. The CDR3 contains 14 residues. In germline, CDR1 is SSHAT, CDR2 FNYEAQ (reference sequence). CDR3 bases: TGTGCCAGCAGCTTAGCCGGCAGGGAGGACGAGCAGTACTTC. It yields the protein CASSLAGREDEQYF.

The chain joins TRBV7-2 to TRBJ1-2; possible D gene TRBD1, 6 bases. This CDR3 has 14 residues. The germline V and J ends were trimmed by 5 bases and 7 bases, with 17 bases remaining between them. Germline-derived CDR1 and CDR2 are SGHTA and FQGNSA. The CDR3: CASSLGGGLGGYTF. The CDR3 bases are TGTGCCAGCAGCCTGGGCGGGGGGCTGGGTGGCTACACCTTC.

The chain is built from TRBV7-3 and TRBJ2-3; D call uncertain. The CDR3 totals 15 residues. Germline-derived CDR1 and CDR2 are SGHTA and FQGTGA. Trimming took 4 bases from V and 0 from J, leaving 11 bases between them. CDR3 DNA: TGTGCCAGCAGCTACTACGCCTCTAGCACAGATACGCAGTATTTT. Protein product: CASSYYASSTDTQYF.

The J gene is TRBJ2-2, the V gene TRBV5-6; D is undetermined. V lost 4 bases and J 2 bases, leaving 15 bases between the germline ends. The CDR3 is 16 residues long. CDR1 is SGHDT, CDR2 YYEEEE, per germline. The CDR3 loop is CASSPDTALNTGELFF. The CDR3 nucleotides read TGTGCCAGCAGCCCTGATACAGCCTTAAACACCGGGGAGCTGTTTTTT. Supplemented by reference TRBV5-6 and TRBJ2-2, the full variable domain reads DAGVTQSPTHLIKTRGQQVTLRCSPKSGHDTVSWYQQALGQGPQFIFQYYEEEERQRGNFPDRFSGHQFPNYSSELNVNALLLGDSALYLCASSPDTALNTGELFFGEGSRLTVL.

The chain links TRBV25-1 to TRBJ1-2; 8 bases fit TRBD1. CDR1 and CDR2 from the germline V gene are MGHDK and SYGVNS. With 3 bases clipped from V and 8 bases from J, the junction kept 8 bases outside the gene matches. The CDR3 contains 14 residues. The CDR3 bases are TGTGCCAGCAGTGATTCTGGACAGGGCGGGGGCTACACCTTC. As protein: CASSDSGQGGGYTF.

The V call is TRBV5-1, the J call TRBJ1-5; D call uncertain. The CDR3 consists of 15 residues. Between the trimmed V and J ends, which lost 0 bases and 2 bases, there was a span of 9 bases. The germline V gene has CDR1 SGHRS and CDR2 YFSETQ. DNA for the CDR3: TGCGCCAGCAGCTTGGTACCCGGGGGCAATCAGCCCCAGCATTTT. The encoded protein is CASSLVPGGNQPQHF.

The chain combines TRBV5-1 with TRBJ2-7; D gene uncertain. In germline, CDR1 is SGHRS, CDR2 YFSETQ. This CDR3 region has 13 residues. The V end lost 2 bases, the J end lost 0 bases, and 6 bases lay between the germline ends. The CDR3 DNA is TGCGCCAGCAGCTTCGGTAGCTCCTACGAGCAGTACTTC. This sequence encodes CASSFGSSYEQYF.

This chain connects TRBV5-1 to TRBJ2-3, with no clear D. In germline, CDR1 is SGHRS, CDR2 YFSETQ. V was pared by 0 bases and J by 0 bases, with 11 bases between. CDR3 size: 16 residues. The CDR3 DNA reads TGCGCCAGCAGCTTGGGTGTGATTACTAGCACAGATACGCAGTATTTT. It translates to CASSLGVITSTDTQYF.

The CDR3 nucleotides are TGTGCCAGCAGCGCGGACAGGACACCAGCGAACACCGGGGAGCTGTTTTTT. Encoded protein: CASSADRTPANTGELFF. The chain joins TRBV9 to TRBJ2-2; 7 bases line up with TRBD1. With V trimmed by 3 bases and J by 0 bases, 8 bases remained unmatched. Germline V gene sequence: CDR1 SGDLS, CDR2 YYNGEE. The CDR3 has 17 residues.

The rearrangement links TRBV5-6 to TRBJ1-4; D might be TRBD1 (6 bases). Trimming took 0 bases from V and 12 from J, leaving 15 bases between them. This CDR3 has 14 residues. Germline V gene lookup returns CDR1 SGHDT and CDR2 YYEEEE. The CDR3 protein is CASSLAGESWELFF. The CDR3 DNA follows: TGTGCCAGCAGCTTGGCAGGGGAGAGTTGGGAACTGTTTTTT.

The V and J genes are TRBV2 and TRBJ2-3; the match to TRBD2 covers 9 bases. The CDR3 covers 14 residues. Germline CDR1 SNHLY, CDR2 FYNNEI. V was clipped by 8 bases and J by 2 bases; unmatched bases: 5. In nucleotides, the CDR3 is TGTGCCAGCTCCTTAGCGGGGGACACAGATACGCAGTATTTT. It translates to CASSLAGDTDTQYF.